This T cell receptor (beta chain) was captured by sequencing in a study of T cell responses to AZD1222 COVID-19 vaccine (dated by TCRdb to the early 2020s). In the study overall: TCR sequencing was performed for 230 to 250 trial participants, of whom about 200 were given two doses of AZD1222 and around 25 were given two doses of MenACWY control vaccine. Enrollment into the trials was organized by age into subgroups of 18-55, 56-69 and 70-plus years, and those subgroups contained approximately 150, 30 and 60 TCR-sequenced participants, respectively.

The CDR3 regions of human TCRbeta chains were subjected to immunosequencing. Under the source paper's analysis protocol: TCRs in the repertoires were matched against a reference library of SARS-CoV-2-specific TCRs that had been generated with the MIRA antigen-specificity platform. Breadth was defined as the fraction of unique TCRs that were SARS-CoV-2-associated, and depth was defined as the fraction of total T cells that were SARS-CoV-2-associated. Using the MIRA data, each spike-specific TCR was assigned both to the spike region to which the TCR was reactive and to a CD4 or CD8 class. Log10-transformed breadth and depth values were compared by one-way ANOVA with Sidak's multiple comparisons tests. Here the immuneACCESS table is served through TCRdb, limited to in-frame sequences with V and J called. Missing clones are a known gap in these copies; in checked studies unresolved V genes cover under half, and the rest lacks a known reason. That table supplies the V and J calls and clone size; D and trimming were determined from the DNA. A total of about 130,000 clones appear in this sample, about nine tenths of them only once. Jointly, the top ten make up 0.9% to 1.3% of the sample.

As to this clone: Its target antigen remains unknown. No base-level quality is on record; no much larger clone is a single base apart.

V loses 5 bases of germline sequence and J loses 1 base, and the interval between the two ends is 10 bases. CDR1 and CDR2 (MNHEY, SVGAGI) derive from the germline V gene. From cysteine to phenylalanine, the CDR3 is 14 amino acids long. Only CDR3 DNA is held: 42 bases, read in frame from base 1. Beyond this particular receptor, the publication reports: Participants were mostly white British and included more females than males, and it was suggested by the authors that clonal diversity may have been underestimated. Epitopes outside the regions mutated in the B.1.351 and B.1.1.7 variants were reportedly recognized by nearly half of the unique spike-specific TCRs. Vaccine-associated CD4 TCRs spanned the whole spike protein, with dominant responses in regions 160-218 and 743-854. Spike-specific TCR breadth and depth rose significantly after two AZD1222 doses compared with day 0 and with MenACWY recipients. The 56-69-year group was small, and its depth increase did not reach significance, likely because of low power. Because no samples from the day 14 peak response were available, repertoires could be characterized only after the peak T cell response. Conclusions about previously exposed vaccinees are limited because only six or seven AZD1222 recipients were SARS-CoV-2 seropositive at baseline.

Taken with the paper, the label for time point translates to: about 28 days (+/-7) after the second vaccine dose. AZD1222 recipients given second doses at about 4 weeks or at about 12 weeks were pooled, since spike-specific TCR depth and breadth were not found to differ between the two schedules. Vaccinee samples came from UK trials COV001 and COV002, including a single-blind randomized controlled phase 2/3 trial of AZD1222 (ChAdOx1 nCoV-19) in healthy adults. Trial participant PBMC samples were collected at day 0 and day 28 after the second dose for TCRbeta chain sequencing. The receptor's source is an adult who received the AZD1222 COVID-19 vaccine. The rearranged segments are TRBV6-5 and TRBJ2-3, with a tentative D gene TRBD1 over 5 matching bases. Sequenced material: peripheral blood, taken 28 days after the second AZD1222 dose. The CDR3 reads CASSPPTGTDTQYF. The DNA sequence follows: TGTGCCAGCAGTCCCCCGACAGGCACAGATACGCAGTATTTT.